Below, one TCR beta chain is given with its context. This entry is derived from a study of neurological immune-mediated disorders. Germline-derived CDR1 and CDR2 are MNHEY and SVGEGT. Trimming cost V 6 bases and J 5 bases, with 11 bases left between them. The CDR3 runs to 12 residues. It was blood bank volunteers in Maryland, USA who made up the healthy controls. The cDNA was produced through 5'RACE with 10-nucleotide random UMIs. TCRdb reprocessed the 5' RACE reads with MiXCR, giving one entry per CDR3 protein. The sample records 84,000 or so distinct CDR3 sequences, around a tenth being singletons. Source material: PBMCs. The TCR originated in a middle-aged man in good health. The V gene is TRBV6-2 or TRBV6-3, the J gene TRBJ2-7; D gene unclear. This chain's CDR3 is CASSPARDEQYF. The CDR3 DNA reads as TGTGCCAGCAGCCCCGCCCGGGACGAGCAGTACTTC.